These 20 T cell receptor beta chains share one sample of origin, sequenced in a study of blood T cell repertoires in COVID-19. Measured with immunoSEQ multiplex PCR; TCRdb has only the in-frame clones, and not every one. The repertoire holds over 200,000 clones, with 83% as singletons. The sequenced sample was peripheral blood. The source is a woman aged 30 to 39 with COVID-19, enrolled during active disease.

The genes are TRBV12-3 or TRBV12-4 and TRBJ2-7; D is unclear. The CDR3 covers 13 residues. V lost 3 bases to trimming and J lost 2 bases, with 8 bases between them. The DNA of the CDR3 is TGTGCCAGCAGTTTTGGGCCAGCCTACGAGCAGTACTTC. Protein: CASSFGPAYEQYF.

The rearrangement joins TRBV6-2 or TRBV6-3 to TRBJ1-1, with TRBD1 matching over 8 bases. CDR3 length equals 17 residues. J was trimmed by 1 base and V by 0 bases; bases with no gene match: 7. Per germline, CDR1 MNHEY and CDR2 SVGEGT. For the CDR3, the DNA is TGTGCCAGCAGTTACTCGGTTGCGACAGGGGAGAACACTGAAGCTTTCTTT. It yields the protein CASSYSVATGENTEAFF.

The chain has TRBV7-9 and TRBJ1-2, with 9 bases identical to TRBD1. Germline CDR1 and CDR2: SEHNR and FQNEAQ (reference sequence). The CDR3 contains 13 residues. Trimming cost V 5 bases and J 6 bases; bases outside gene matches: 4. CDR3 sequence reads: CASSLTGGNGYTF. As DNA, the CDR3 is TGTGCCAGCAGCCTAACAGGGGGCAATGGCTACACCTTC. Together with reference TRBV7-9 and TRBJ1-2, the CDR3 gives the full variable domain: DTGVSQNPRHKITKRGQNVTFRCDPISEHNRLYWYRQTLGQGPEFLTYFQNEAQLEKSRLLSDRFSAERPKGSFSTLEIQRTEQGDSAMYLCASSLTGGNGYTFGSGTRLTVV.

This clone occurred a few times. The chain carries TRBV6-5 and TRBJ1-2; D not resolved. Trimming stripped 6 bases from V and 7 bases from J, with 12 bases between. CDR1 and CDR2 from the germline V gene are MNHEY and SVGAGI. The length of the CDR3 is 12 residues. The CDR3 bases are TGTGCCAGCAGCCACGGTGGTGGTGGCTACACCTTC. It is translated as CASSHGGGGYTF.

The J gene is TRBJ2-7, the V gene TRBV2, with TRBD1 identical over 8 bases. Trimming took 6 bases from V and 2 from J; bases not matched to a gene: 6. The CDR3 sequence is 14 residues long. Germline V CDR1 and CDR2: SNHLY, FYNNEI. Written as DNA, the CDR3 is TGTGCCAGCAGGAGGACAGGGACAACCTACGAGCAGTACTTC. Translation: CASRRTGTTYEQYF.

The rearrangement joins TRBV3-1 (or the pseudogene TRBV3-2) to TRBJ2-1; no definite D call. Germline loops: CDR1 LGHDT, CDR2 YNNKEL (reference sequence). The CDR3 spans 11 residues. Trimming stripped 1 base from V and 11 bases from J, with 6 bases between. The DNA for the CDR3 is TGTGCCAGCAGCCAAGCGGGTAAGCAGTTCTTC. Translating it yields CASSQAGKQFF.

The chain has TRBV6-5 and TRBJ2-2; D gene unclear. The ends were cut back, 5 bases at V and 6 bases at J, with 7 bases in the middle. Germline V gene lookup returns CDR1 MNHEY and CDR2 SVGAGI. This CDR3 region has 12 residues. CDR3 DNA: TGTGCCAGCAGTCTCTTCCCCGGGGAGCTGTTTTTT. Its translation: CASSLFPGELFF.

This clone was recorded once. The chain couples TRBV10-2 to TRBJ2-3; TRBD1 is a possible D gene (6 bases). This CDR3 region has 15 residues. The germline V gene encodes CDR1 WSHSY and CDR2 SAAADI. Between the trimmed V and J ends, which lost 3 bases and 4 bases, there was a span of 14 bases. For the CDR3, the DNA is TGCGCCAGCAGTGACAGGGACAACGCTTCAGATACGCAGTATTTT. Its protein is CASSDRDNASDTQYF.

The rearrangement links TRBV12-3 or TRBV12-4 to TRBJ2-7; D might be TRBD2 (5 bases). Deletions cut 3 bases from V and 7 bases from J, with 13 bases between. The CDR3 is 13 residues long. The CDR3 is CASSFTLTGEQYF. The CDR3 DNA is TGTGCCAGCAGTTTCACCCTAACGGGGGAGCAGTACTTC.

CDR3 sequence (DNA): TGTGCCAGCAGTAAGGGCAACAGGGCCGGCAATCAGCCCCAGCATTTT. Amino acids: CASSKGNRAGNQPQHF. V and J are TRBV6-2 or TRBV6-3 and TRBJ1-5, with a possible D match to TRBD1 (6 bases). The CDR3 totals 16 residues. The germline V and J ends were trimmed by 5 bases and 2 bases, with 16 bases remaining between them. Germline-derived CDR1 and CDR2 are MNHEY and SVGEGT.

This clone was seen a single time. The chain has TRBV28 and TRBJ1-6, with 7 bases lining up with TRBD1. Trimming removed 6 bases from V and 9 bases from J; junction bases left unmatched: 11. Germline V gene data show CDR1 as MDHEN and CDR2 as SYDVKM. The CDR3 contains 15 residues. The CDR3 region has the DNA TGTGCCAGCAGGCCCACAGGGGAGGTTGGTTCACCCCTCCACTTT. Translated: CASRPTGEVGSPLHF.

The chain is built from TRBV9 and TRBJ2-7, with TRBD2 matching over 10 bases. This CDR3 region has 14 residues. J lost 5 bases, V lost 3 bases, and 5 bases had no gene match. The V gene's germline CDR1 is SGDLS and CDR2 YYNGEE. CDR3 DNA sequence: TGTGCCAGCAGCGGTAGCGGGGGGTCCCACGAGCAGTACTTC. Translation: CASSGSGGSHEQYF. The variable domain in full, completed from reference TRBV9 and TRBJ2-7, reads DSGVTQTPKHLITATGQRVTLRCSPRSGDLSVYWYQQSLDQGLQFLIQYYNGEERAKGNILERFSAQQFPDLHSELNLSSLELGDSALYFCASSGSGGSHEQYFGPGTRLTVT.

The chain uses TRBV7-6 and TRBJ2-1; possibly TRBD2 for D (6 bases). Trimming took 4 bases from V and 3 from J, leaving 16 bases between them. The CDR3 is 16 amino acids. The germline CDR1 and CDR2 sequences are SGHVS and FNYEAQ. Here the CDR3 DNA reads TGTGCCAGCAGCTCCCCTACTGGCGGGGACTACAATGAGCAGTTCTTC. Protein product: CASSSPTGGDYNEQFF.

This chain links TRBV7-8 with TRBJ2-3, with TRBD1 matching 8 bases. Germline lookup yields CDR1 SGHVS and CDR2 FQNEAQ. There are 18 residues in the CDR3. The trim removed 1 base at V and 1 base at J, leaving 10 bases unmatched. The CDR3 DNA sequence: TGTGCCAGCAGCTTAGGGGGGCGAGGACAGGGCCGCACAGATACGCAGTATTTT. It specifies CASSLGGRGQGRTDTQYF.

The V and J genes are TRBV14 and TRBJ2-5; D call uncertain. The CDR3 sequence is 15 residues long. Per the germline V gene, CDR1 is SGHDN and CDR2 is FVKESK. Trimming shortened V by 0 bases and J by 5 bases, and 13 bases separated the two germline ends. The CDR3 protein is CASSQEIDPRETQYF. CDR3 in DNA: TGTGCCAGCAGCCAAGAAATCGACCCGCGGGAGACCCAGTACTTC.

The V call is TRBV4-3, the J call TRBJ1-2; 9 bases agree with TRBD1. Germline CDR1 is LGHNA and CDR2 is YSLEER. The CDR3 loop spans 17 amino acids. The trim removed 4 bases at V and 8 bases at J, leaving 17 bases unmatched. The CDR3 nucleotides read TGCGCCAGCAGCCTACTGGGACAGGGATTCAGGTCCCACGGCTACACCTTC. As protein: CASSLLGQGFRSHGYTF.

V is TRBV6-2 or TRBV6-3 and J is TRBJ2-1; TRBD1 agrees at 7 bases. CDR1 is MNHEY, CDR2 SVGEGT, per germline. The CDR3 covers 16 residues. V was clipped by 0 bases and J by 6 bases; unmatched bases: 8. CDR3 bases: TGTGCCAGCAGTTACTCGACAGGGCGCGGAGGCAATGAGCAGTTCTTC. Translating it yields CASSYSTGRGGNEQFF.

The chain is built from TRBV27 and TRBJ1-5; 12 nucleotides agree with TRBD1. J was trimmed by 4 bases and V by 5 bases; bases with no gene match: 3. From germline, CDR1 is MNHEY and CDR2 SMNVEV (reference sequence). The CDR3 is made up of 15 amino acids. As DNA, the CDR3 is TGTGCCAGCAGTCGGGGACAGGGGGCAAATCAGCCCCAGCATTTT. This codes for CASSRGQGANQPQHF.

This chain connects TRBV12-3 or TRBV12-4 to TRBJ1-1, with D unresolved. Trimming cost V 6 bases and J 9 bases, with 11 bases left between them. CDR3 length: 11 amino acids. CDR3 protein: CASSLTQQAFF. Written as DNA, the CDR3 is TGTGCCAGCAGCCTAACCCAACAAGCTTTCTTT.

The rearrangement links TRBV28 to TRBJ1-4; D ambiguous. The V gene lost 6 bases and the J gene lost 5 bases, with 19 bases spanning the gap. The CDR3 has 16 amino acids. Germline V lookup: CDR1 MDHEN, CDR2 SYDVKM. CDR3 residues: CASSTPAWRGNEKLFF. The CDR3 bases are TGTGCCAGCAGCACCCCCGCCTGGCGCGGAAATGAAAAACTGTTTTTT.